This TCR beta chain was observed in a study of blood T cell repertoires in COVID-19. This clone has just one count. Sequenced by immunoSEQ multiplex PCR; TCRdb stores in-frame clones only, minus some. Here the sample spans under 300,000 clones, 80% to 85% being singletons. The clonotype originates from a middle-aged man who had recovered from COVID-19. Sequenced sample: PBMCs or T cells enriched from blood (not recorded which).

The CDR3 here is CASSKGQGLPFHNEKLFF. CDR3 in DNA: TGTGCCAGCAGCAAGGGACAGGGGTTACCCTTTCATAATGAAAAACTGTTTTTT. The J gene is TRBJ1-4, the V gene TRBV7-9; 10 positions agree with TRBD1. Trimming took 5 bases from V and 4 from J; bases not matched to a gene: 13. CDR3 length: 18 residues. Germline V gene data show CDR1 as SEHNR and CDR2 as FQNEAQ (reference sequence).